This T cell receptor (beta chain) emerged from a study of cytomegalovirus exposure and HLA in healthy donors. Background on the study: Unique TCRs from HLA-typed donors, approximately 80 million of them, were held in an early data release.

V gave up 7 bases and J gave up 8 bases, with 23 bases separating them. The CDR3 contains 15 residues. Per the germline V gene, CDR1 is SQVTM and CDR2 is ANQGSEA. To note about this clone: No antigen is known for it.

In the PCR, 60 Vbeta and 13 Jbeta primers were used. Clones were read by immunoSEQ multiplex PCR, and TCRdb kept only the in-frame ones, dropping some. The table has 75,000 to 90,000 clones, around 70% seen once. General observations from the study: Indistinguishability led to the exclusion of some V segments, TRBV6-2 and TRBV6-3 included. 16,951 TCR beta sequences were associated with HLA alleles at 0.05 false discovery rate in a later analysis. HLA restriction was apparent for most CMV-associated TCR beta chains in a later analysis.

The chain employs TRBV29-1 and TRBJ2-2, with D maybe TRBD1 (5 bases). The sequenced sample consisted of PBMCs. This TCR derives from a woman in her thirties or forties in good health and CMV-seropositive. The CDR3 loop is CSAGLVEDMWGELFF. CDR3 nucleotide sequence: TGCAGCGCTGGATTGGTTGAGGACATGTGGGGGGAGCTGTTTTTT.